This T cell receptor (beta chain) is from a study of blood T cell repertoires in COVID-19. On the study more broadly: Recovery meant two consecutive negative NP/OP PCR tests, professional clearance, or resolved symptoms. Samples taken during acute and convalescent COVID-19 were collected in the United States, Italy and Spain. From T cells, B-cell-depleted T cells, or PBMCs came the material, which was cDNA or gDNA.

Participant age was roughly 18 to 95 years, and participants resided in fewer than 25 US areas. This table comes from immunoSEQ multiplex PCR, and its TCRdb copy is limited to in-frame clones, with some not included. The data contain under 200,000 clones, less than 80% of them seen just once; the ten biggest clones take up around 17%. The V segment lost 3 bases and the J segment 5 bases; nucleotides outside the gene matches: 6. Germline CDR1 SGHTA, CDR2 FQGNSA. The CDR3 is 15 amino acids. The specimen was PBMCs or T cells enriched from blood (not recorded which). This clonotype originated in a woman in her sixties or seventies in a cohort exposed to, infected with or recovered from COVID-19 (not recorded which). V and J are TRBV7-2 and TRBJ2-2, with 7 bases matching TRBD2. The CDR3: CASSFQRGATGELFF. CDR3 DNA sequence: TGTGCCAGCAGCTTTCAGCGGGGCGCTACCGGGGAGCTGTTTTTT.